This T cell receptor (beta chain) came from a study of cytomegalovirus exposure and HLA in healthy donors. Overall study: Of all 398 donors who were genotyped, roughly 83% belonged to the Caucasian-associated ancestry cluster. Whole-study findings and limits: In a later analysis, HLA-associated TCR beta chains were more clonally expanded than equally common others. In an earlier analysis, most TCR beta V segments were productive about 87% or about 30% of the time.

With regard to this clone: Its antigen remains unknown.

CDR3 length: 13 residues. The germline gives CDR1 MNHNY, CDR2 SVGAGI (reference sequence). Trimming cost V 2 bases and J 4 bases, with 8 bases left between them. PCR amplification relied on 60 Vbeta primers (plus 13 Jbeta primers). Sequencing used immunoSEQ multiplex PCR; TCRdb keeps in-frame clones, though not all of them. Of around 110,000 clones listed, more than 60% were seen once; the top ten hold about 1.5%. The sample was PBMCs. This clonotype was sampled from a man in his late teens or twenties in good health and CMV-seronegative. The chain joins TRBV6-6 to TRBJ1-1; D not certain. CDR3 residues: CASSYRRSTEAFF. Here the CDR3 DNA reads TGTGCCAGCAGTTACCGCCGGAGCACTGAAGCTTTCTTT.